This T cell receptor (beta chain) was found in a study of cytomegalovirus exposure and HLA in healthy donors. Findings of the study overall: From TCR beta sequences, most subjects' HLA-A and HLA-B alleles were reportedly predicted accurately.

This PCR relied on a set of 60 Vbeta primers and 13 Jbeta primers. Measured with immunoSEQ multiplex PCR; TCRdb has only the in-frame clones, and not every one. The data hold some 38,000 clones, with over 60% observed a single time. About this clone: Antigen unknown.

This CDR3 is 15 amino acids long. CDR1 and CDR2 (germline): SGDLS, YYNGEE. J gave up 6 bases and V 0 bases, and 5 bases lay outside the gene matches. The rearrangement joins TRBV9 to TRBJ2-2, with 7 bases fitting TRBD1. Sequenced: PBMCs. The TCR originated in a man aged 35-49 years in good health and CMV-seronegative. The CDR3 sequence is CASSVVPGGSGELFF. The CDR3 nucleotides are TGTGCCAGCAGCGTAGTGCCAGGGGGATCCGGGGAGCTGTTTTTT.